The 5 T cell receptor beta chains in this list originate from one sample, sequenced in a study of OX40 agonist ivuxolimab in advanced cancers. TCRdb keeps only in-frame clones here, not all; method: immunoSEQ multiplex PCR. The sample holds just under 65,000 clones, roughly four fifths seen once. Here the sequenced sample was CD4+ or CD8+ T cells sorted from blood, taken in a trial of the OX40 agonist ivuxolimab. The receptor set was obtained from an adult with an advanced solid tumor such as melanoma, head and neck, liver or kidney cancer.

The V call is TRBV6-1, the J call TRBJ1-4; the D gene is possibly TRBD1 (5 bases). Trimming took off 1 base at V and 8 bases at J, with 14 bases between the two ends. The CDR3 extends over 15 amino acids. Germline V gives CDR1 MNHNS, CDR2 SASEGT. The chain's CDR3 is CASSEDRGGREKLFF. The CDR3 bases are TGTGCCAGCAGTGAAGATCGGGGGGGTCGAGAAAAACTGTTTTTT.

The chain recombines TRBV5-1 with TRBJ1-1; D gene ambiguous. Trimming took off 2 bases at V and 0 bases at J, with 5 bases between the two ends. CDR1 and CDR2 (germline): SGHRS, YFSETQ. The length of the CDR3 is 13 residues. For the CDR3, the DNA is TGCGCCAGCAGCTTCAGGATGAACACTGAAGCTTTCTTT. Protein sequence: CASSFRMNTEAFF.

The rearrangement joins TRBV7-9 to TRBJ1-2; D not certain. The CDR3 is 11 amino acids. Looked up from germline, CDR1 is SEHNR and CDR2 is FQNEAQ (reference sequence). V was trimmed by 1 base and J by 6 bases, leaving 3 bases between them. CDR3 in DNA: TGTGCCAGCAGCTTAGAAAATGGCTACACCTTC. Translated, it gives CASSLENGYTF.

The rearrangement links TRBV9 to TRBJ1-1, with TRBD1 matching 10 bases. The V segment lost 3 bases and the J segment 4 bases; nucleotides outside the gene matches: 12. This CDR3 region has 17 residues. Germline V gives CDR1 SGDLS, CDR2 YYNGEE. The CDR3 nucleotides are TGTGCCAGCAGCGCCCCCCTCGGACAGGGGGTGCGCACTGAAGCTTTCTTT. It specifies CASSAPLGQGVRTEAFF.

In DNA, the CDR3 is TGTGCCAGCAGAACCGACAGGGTATTTCAGCCCCAGCATTTT. This encodes CASRTDRVFQPQHF. The chain recombines TRBV2 with TRBJ1-5, with 7 nucleotides matching TRBD1. J gave up 6 bases and V 6 bases, and 8 bases lay outside the gene matches. CDR1 and CDR2 (germline): SNHLY, FYNNEI. There are 14 residues in the CDR3.